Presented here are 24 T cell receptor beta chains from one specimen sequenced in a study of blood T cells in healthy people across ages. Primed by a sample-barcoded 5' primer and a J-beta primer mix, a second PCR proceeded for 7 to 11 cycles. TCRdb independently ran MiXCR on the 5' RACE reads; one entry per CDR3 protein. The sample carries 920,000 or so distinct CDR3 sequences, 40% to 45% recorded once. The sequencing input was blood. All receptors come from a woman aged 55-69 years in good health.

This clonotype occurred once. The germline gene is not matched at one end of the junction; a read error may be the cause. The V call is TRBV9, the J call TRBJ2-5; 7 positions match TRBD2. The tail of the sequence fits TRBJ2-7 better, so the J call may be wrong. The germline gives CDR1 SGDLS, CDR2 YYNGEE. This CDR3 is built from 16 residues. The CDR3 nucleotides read TGTACCAGCAGCCCCGTAGGGAGCGGGATTTACTACGAGCAGTACTTC. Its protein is CTSSPVGSGIYYEQYF.

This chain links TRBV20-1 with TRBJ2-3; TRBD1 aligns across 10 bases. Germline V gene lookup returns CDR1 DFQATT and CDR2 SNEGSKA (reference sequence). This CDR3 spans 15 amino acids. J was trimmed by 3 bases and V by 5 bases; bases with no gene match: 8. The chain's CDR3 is CSARTGQGRTDTQYF. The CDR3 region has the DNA TGCAGTGCTCGAACGGGACAGGGGAGAACAGATACGCAGTATTTT.

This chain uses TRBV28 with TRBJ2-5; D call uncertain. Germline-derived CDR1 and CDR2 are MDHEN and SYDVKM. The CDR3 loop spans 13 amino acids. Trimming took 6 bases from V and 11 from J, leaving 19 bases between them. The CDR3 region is CASSPPYYNEQYF. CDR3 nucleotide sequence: TGTGCCAGCAGCCCTCCCTACTACAATGAGCAGTACTTC.

This CDR3 reads CASSLIGPDGAGELFF. CDR3 sequence (DNA): TGCGCCAGCAGCTTGATCGGCCCAGATGGGGCCGGGGAGCTGTTTTTT. This chain links TRBV5-1 with TRBJ2-2, with D hard to call. The V end was cut by 1 base, the J end by 6 bases, with 16 bases between. The CDR3 spans 16 residues. Germline CDR1 and CDR2: SGHRS and YFSETQ. The entire variable domain, with the rest obtained from reference TRBV5-1 and TRBJ2-2, is as follows: KAGVTQTPRYLIKTRGQQVTLSCSPISGHRSVSWYQQTPGQGLQFLFEYFSETQRNKGNFPGRFSGRQFSNSRSEMNVSTLELGDSALYLCASSLIGPDGAGELFFGEGSRLTVL.

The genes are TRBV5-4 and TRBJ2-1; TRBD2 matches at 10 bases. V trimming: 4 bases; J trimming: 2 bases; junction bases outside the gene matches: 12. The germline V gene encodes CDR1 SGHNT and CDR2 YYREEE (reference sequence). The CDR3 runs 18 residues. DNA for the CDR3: TGTGCCAGCAGCCCGCGTTCCTATGGACTAGCGGCCTACAATGAGCAGTTCTTC. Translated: CASSPRSYGLAAYNEQFF. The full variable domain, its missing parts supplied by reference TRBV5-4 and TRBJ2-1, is ETGVTQSPTHLIKTRGQQVTLRCSSQSGHNTVSWYQQALGQGPQFIFQYYREEENGRGNFPPRFSGLQFPNYSSELNVNALELDDSALYLCASSPRSYGLAAYNEQFFGPGTRLTVL.

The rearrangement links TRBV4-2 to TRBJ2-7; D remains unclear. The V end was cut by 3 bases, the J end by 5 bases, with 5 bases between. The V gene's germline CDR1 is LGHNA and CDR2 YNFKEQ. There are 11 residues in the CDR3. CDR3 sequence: CASSHEHEQYF. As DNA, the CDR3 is TGTGCCAGCAGCCACGAACACGAGCAGTACTTC.

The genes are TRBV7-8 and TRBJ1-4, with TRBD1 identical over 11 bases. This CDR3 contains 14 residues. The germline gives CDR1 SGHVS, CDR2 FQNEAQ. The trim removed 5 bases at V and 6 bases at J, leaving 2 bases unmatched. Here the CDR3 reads CASSPGQGDEKLFF. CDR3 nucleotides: TGTGCCAGCAGCCCGGGACAGGGGGATGAAAAACTGTTTTTT.

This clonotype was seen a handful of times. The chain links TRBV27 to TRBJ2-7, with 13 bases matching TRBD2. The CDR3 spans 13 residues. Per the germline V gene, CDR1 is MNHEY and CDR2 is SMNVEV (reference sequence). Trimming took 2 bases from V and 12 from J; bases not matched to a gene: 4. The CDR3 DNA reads TGTGCCAGCAGTTTACAGGGACTAGCGGGATTGTACTTC. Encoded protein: CASSLQGLAGLYF.

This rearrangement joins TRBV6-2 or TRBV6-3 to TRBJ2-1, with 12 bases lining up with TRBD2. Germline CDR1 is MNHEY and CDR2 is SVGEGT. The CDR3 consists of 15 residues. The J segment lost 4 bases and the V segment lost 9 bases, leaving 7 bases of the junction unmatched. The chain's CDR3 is CASRSSGRAYNEQFF. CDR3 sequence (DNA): TGTGCCAGTCGATCTAGCGGGAGGGCTTACAATGAGCAGTTCTTC.

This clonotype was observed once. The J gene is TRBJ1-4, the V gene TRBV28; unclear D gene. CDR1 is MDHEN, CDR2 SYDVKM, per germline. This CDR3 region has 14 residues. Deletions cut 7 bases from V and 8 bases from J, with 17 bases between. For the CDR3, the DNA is TGTGCCAGCAATCCTACGGGAGCCTCGGAAAAACTGTTTTTT. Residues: CASNPTGASEKLFF.

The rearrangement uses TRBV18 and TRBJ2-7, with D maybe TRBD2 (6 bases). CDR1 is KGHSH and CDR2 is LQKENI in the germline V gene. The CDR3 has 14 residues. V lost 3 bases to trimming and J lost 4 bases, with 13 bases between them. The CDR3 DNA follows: TGTGCCAGCTCACCGGAGGGCCCGGGTTACGAGCAGTACTTC. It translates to CASSPEGPGYEQYF.

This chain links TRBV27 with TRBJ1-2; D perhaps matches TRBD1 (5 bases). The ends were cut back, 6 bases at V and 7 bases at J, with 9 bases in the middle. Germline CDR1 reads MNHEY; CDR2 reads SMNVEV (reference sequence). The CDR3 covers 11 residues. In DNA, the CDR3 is TGTGCCAGCAGCGGACAAGGTGGCTACACCTTC. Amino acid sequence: CASSGQGGYTF.

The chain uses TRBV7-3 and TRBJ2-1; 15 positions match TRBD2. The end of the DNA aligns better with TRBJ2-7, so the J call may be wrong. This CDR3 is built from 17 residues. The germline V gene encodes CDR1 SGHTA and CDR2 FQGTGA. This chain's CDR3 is CASSSGLAGGSYNEQYF. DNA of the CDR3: TGTGCCAGCAGCTCGGGACTAGCGGGAGGTTCCTACAATGAGCAGTACTTC.

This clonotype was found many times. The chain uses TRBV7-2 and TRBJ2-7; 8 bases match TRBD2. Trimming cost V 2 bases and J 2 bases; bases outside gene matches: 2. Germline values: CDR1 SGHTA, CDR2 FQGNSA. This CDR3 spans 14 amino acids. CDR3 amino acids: CASSLTSGPYEQYF. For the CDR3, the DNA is TGTGCCAGCAGCTTAACTAGCGGACCCTACGAGCAGTACTTC.

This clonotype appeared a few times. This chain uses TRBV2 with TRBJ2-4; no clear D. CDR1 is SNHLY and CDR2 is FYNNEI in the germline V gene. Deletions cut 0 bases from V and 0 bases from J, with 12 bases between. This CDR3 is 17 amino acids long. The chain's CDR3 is CASSEASPALAKNIQYF. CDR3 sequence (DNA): TGTGCCAGCAGTGAAGCGTCCCCTGCACTAGCCAAAAACATTCAGTACTTC.

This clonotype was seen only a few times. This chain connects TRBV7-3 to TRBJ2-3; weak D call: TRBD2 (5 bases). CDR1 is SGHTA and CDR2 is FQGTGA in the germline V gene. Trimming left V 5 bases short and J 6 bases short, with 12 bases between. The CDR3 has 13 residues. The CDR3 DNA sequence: TGTGCCAGCAGCCCCTTATCTAGCGATACGCAGTATTTT. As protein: CASSPLSSDTQYF.

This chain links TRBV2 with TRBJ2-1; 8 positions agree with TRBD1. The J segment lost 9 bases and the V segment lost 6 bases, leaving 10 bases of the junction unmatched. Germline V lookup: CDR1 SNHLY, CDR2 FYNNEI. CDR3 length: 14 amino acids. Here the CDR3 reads CASRGDRRGREQFF. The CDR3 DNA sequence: TGTGCCAGCAGGGGGGACAGGAGAGGCCGTGAGCAGTTCTTC.

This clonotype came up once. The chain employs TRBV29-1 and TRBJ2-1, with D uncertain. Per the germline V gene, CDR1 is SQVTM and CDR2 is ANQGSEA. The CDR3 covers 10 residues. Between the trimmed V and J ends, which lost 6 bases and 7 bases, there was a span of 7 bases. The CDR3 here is CSVLRNEQFF. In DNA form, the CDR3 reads TGCAGCGTACTAAGGAATGAGCAGTTCTTC.

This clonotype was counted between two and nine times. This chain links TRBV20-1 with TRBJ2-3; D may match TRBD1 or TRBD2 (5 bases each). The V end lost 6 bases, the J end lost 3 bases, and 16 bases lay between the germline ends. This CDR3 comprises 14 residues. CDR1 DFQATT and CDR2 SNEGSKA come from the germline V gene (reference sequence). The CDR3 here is CSATDTRGTDTQYF. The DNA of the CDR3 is TGCAGTGCAACGGACACCAGAGGGACAGATACGCAGTATTTT.

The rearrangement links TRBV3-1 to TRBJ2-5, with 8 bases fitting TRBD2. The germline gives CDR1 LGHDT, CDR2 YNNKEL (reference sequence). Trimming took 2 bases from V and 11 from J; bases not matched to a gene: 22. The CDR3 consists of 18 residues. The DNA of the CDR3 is TGTGCCAGCAGCCAATTCTTCCCCGGGACTAGTAGTTCCAATGAGCAGTACTTC. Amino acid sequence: CASSQFFPGTSSSNEQYF.

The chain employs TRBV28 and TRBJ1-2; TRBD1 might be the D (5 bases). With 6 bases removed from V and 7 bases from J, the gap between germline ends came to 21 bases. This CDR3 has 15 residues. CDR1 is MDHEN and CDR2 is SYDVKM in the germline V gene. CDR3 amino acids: CASSSVFGDVGGYTF. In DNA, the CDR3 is TGTGCCAGCAGCTCAGTTTTCGGGGACGTGGGTGGCTACACCTTC.

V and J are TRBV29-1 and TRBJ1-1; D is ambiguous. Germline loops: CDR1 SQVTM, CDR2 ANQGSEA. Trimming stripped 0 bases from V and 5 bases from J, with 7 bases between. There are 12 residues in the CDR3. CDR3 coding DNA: TGCAGCGTTGAAGATTGGAAGACTGAAGCTTTCTTT. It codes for CSVEDWKTEAFF. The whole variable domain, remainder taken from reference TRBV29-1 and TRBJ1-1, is SAVISQKPSRDICQRGTSLTIQCQVDSQVTMMFWYRQQPGQSLTLIATANQGSEATYESGFVIDKFPISRPNLTFSTLTVSNMSPEDSSIYLCSVEDWKTEAFFGQGTRLTVV.

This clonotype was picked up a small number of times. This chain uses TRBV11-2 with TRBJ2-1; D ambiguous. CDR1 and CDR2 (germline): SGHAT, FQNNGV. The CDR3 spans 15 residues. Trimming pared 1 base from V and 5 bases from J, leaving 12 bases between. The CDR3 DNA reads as TGTGCCAGCAGCTTAGTTTTCGCGCGAAACAATGAGCAGTTCTTC. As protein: CASSLVFARNNEQFF.

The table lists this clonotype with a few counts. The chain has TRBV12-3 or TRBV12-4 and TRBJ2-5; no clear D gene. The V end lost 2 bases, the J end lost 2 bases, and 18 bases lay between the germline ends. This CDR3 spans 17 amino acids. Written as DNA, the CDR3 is TGTGCCAGCAGTTTATACACGACAACGACCGCACAAGAGACCCAGTACTTC. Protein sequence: CASSLYTTTTAQETQYF.